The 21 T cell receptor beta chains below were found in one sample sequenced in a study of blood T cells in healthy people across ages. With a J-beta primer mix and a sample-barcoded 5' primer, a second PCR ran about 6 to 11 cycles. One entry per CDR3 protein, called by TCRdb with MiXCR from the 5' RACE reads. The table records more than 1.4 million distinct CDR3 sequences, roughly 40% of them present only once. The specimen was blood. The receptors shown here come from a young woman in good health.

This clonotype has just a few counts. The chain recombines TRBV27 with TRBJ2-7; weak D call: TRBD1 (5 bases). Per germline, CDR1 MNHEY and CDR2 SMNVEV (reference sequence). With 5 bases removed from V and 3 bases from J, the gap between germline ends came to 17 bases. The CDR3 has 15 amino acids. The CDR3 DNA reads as TGTGCCAGCAGTCAATACAGGACGAGAGTCTACGAGCAGTACTTC. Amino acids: CASSQYRTRVYEQYF.

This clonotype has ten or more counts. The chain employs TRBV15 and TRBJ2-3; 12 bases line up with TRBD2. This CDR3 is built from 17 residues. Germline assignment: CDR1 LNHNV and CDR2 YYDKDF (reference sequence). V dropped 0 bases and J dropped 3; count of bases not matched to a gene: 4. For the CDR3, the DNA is TGTGCCACCAGCAGAGATGGACTAGCGGGGCAAACAGATACGCAGTATTTT. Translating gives CATSRDGLAGQTDTQYF.

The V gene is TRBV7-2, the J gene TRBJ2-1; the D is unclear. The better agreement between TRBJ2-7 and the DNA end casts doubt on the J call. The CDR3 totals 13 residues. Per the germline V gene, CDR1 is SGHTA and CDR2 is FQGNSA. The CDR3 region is CASSTHRDNEQYF. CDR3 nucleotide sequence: TGTGCCAGCAGCACCCACAGAGACAATGAGCAGTACTTC.

CDR3 protein: CASSQELSSGNTIYF. DNA of the CDR3: TGCGCCAGCAGCCAAGAGTTGAGCTCTGGAAACACCATATATTTT. The V and J genes are TRBV4-1 and TRBJ1-3, with D hard to call. Looked up from germline, CDR1 is MGHRA and CDR2 is YSYEKL. The V end lost 0 bases, the J end lost 0 bases, and 6 bases lay between the germline ends. The CDR3 has 15 residues.

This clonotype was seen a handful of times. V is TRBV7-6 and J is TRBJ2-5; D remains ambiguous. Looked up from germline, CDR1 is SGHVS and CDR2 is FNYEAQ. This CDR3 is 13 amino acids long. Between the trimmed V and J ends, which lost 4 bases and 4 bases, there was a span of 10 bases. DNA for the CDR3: TGTGCCAGCAGCTCCCCCGCCGGAGAGACCCAGTACTTC. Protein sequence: CASSSPAGETQYF. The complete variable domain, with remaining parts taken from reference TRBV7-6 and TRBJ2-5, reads GAGVSQSPRYKVTKRGQDVALRCDPISGHVSLYWYRQALGQGPEFLTYFNYEAQQDKSGLPNDRFSAERPEGSISTLTIQRTEQRDSAMYRCASSSPAGETQYFGPGTRLLVL.

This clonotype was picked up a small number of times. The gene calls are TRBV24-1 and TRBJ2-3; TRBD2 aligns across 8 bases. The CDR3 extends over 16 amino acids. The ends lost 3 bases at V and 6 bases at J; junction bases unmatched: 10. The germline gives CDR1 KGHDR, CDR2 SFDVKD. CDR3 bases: TGTGCCACCAGTGATCCCCGGAGCGGGAGTGTCGATACGCAGTATTTT. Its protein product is CATSDPRSGSVDTQYF.

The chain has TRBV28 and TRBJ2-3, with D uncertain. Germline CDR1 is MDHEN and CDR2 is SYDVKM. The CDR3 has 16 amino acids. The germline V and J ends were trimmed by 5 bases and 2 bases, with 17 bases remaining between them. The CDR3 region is CASSETVTAATDTQYF. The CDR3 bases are TGTGCCAGCAGTGAAACGGTCACTGCAGCCACAGATACGCAGTATTTT.

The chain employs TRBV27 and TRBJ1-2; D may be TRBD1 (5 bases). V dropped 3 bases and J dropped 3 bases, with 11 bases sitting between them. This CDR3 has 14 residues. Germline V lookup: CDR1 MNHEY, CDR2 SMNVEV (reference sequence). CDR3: CASSLAGRDYGYTF. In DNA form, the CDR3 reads TGTGCCAGCAGTTTGGCGGGACGGGACTATGGCTACACCTTC.

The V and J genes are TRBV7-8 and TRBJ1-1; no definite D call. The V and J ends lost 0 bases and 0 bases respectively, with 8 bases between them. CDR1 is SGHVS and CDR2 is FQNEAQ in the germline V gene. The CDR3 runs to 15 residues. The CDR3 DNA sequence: TGTGCCAGCAGCTTAGCAGTACAGCTGAACACTGAAGCTTTCTTT. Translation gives CASSLAVQLNTEAFF.

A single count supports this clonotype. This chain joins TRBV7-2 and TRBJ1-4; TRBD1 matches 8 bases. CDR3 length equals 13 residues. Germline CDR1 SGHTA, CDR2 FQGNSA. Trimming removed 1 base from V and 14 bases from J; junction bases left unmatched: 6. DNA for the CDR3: TGTGCCAGCAGCTTAGGGCAGGGGGCATTGCTGTTTTTT. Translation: CASSLGQGALLFF.

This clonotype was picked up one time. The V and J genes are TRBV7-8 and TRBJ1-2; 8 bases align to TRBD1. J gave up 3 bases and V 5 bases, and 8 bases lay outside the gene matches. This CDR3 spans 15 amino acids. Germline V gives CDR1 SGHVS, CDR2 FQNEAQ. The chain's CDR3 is CASSPLSGGDYGYTF. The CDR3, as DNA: TGTGCCAGCAGCCCCTTGTCAGGGGGCGACTATGGCTACACCTTC.

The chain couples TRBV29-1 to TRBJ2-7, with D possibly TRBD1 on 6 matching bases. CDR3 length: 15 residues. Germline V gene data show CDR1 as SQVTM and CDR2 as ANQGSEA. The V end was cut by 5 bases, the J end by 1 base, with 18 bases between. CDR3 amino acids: CSVSGGDKLSYEQYF. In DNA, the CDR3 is TGCAGCGTTTCCGGTGGGGACAAACTATCCTACGAGCAGTACTTC.

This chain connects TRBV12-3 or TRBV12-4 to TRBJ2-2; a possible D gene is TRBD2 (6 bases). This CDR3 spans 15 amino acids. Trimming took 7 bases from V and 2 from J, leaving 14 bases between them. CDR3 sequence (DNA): TGTGCCAGCAACCTTCTGGGGGGAAACACCGGGGAGCTGTTTTTT. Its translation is CASNLLGGNTGELFF.

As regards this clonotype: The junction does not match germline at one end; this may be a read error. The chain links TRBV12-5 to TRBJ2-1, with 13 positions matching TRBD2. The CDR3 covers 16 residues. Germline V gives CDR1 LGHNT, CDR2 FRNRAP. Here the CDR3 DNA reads TGTGCTAGTGGTTCACGACTAGCGGGGGGATACAGTGAGCAGTTCTTC. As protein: CASGSRLAGGYSEQFF.

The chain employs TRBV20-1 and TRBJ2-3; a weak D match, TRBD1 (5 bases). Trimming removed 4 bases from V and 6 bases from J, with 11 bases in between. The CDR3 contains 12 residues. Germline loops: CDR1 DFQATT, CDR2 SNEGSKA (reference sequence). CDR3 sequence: CSAKARADTQYF. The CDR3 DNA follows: TGCAGTGCTAAAGCCAGGGCGGATACGCAGTATTTT.

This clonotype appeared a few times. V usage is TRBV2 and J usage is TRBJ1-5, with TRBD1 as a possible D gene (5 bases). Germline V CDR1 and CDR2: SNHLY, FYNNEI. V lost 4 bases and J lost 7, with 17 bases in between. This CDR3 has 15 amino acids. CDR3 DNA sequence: TGTGCCAGCAGTGCGTTAAGGGGATTTGGCCAGCCCCAGCATTTT. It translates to CASSALRGFGQPQHF.

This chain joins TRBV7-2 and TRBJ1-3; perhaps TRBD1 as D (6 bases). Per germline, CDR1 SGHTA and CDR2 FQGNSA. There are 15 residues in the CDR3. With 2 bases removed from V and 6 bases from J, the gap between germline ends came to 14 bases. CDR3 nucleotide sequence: TGTGCCAGCAGCTTAACAGGGACTCAACTAAACACCATATATTTT. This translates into CASSLTGTQLNTIYF.

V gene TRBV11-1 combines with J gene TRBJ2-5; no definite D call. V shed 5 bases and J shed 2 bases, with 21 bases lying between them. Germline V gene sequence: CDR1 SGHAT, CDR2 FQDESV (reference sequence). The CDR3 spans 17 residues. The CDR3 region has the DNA TGTGCCAGCAGCAGTGGTGGTAGTGGGGTTCTACAAGAGACCCAGTACTTC. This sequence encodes CASSSGGSGVLQETQYF.

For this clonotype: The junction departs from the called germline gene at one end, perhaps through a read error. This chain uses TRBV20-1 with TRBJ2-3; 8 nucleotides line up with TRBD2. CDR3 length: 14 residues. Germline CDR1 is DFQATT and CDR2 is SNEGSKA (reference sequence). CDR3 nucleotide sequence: TGCAGTGCCCCGATCCTAGCGGGCACAGATACGCGGTATTTT. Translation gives CSAPILAGTDTRYF.

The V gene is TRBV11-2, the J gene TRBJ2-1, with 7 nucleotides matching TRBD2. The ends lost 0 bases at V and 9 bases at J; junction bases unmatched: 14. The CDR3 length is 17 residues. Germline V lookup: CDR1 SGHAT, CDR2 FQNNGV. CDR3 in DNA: TGTGCCAGCAGCTTAGATCCGGAGCGCGGAACGGGGGGTGAGCAGTTCTTC. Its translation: CASSLDPERGTGGEQFF.

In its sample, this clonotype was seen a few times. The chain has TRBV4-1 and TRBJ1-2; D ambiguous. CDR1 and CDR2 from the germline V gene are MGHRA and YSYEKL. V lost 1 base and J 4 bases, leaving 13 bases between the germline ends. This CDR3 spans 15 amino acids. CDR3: CASSQAEGSGYGYTF. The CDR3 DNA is TGCGCCAGCAGCCAAGCCGAGGGCTCGGGCTATGGCTACACCTTC.